The next 15 T cell receptor beta chains were all read from a single sample in a study of regulatory T cells in long-lasting Graves disease. Time point meaning: newly diagnosed GD, antithyroid drugs for less than 3 months. Extracted RNA from PBMCs served as the source of the TCR library. Assembly of TCR beta libraries relied on iRepertoire HTBI primers together with Arm-PCR of CDR3 regions. TCRdb fed the multiplex PCR reads into MiXCR, producing one record per CDR3 protein. The sample has roughly 560,000 distinct CDR3 sequences; around 13% are singletons. This sample also belongs to another study, concerning T cells in Graves' hyperthyroidism and ophthalmopathy.

Sequenced here: peripheral blood mononuclear cells (PBMCs), sampled at new diagnosis, from a patient treated with antithyroid drugs. The source of these receptors is a woman aged 25 to 39 with Graves disease.

Ten or more counts support this clonotype. This chain links TRBV27 with TRBJ2-3; D ambiguous. Trimming removed 8 bases at V and 2 bases at J, with 11 bases between. The CDR3 is 13 residues long. CDR1 MNHEY and CDR2 SMNVEV come from the germline V gene (reference sequence). The CDR3 here is CASLYALTDTQYF. Here the CDR3 DNA reads TGTGCCAGCCTCTATGCCCTCACAGATACGCAGTATTTT.

The chain recombines TRBV7-9 with TRBJ2-3; a weak D match, TRBD1 (5 bases). V was trimmed by 7 bases and J by 7 bases, leaving 15 bases between them. Germline-derived CDR1 and CDR2 are SEHNR and FQNEAQ (reference sequence). The CDR3 runs 13 residues. DNA for the CDR3: TGTGCCAGCACGGACGCCCAGGGAAATACGCAGTATTTT. Protein product: CASTDAQGNTQYF.

This sequence joins TRBV19 and TRBJ1-2; weak D call: TRBD1 (6 bases). This CDR3 is built from 13 residues. Trimming took 7 bases from V and 8 from J, leaving 17 bases between them. Germline V gene sequence: CDR1 LNHDA, CDR2 SQIVND (reference sequence). CDR3 sequence (DNA): TGTGCCAGTAATGTGGGGGCCCCTGGCGGCTACACCTTC. Translating gives CASNVGAPGGYTF.

This clonotype appeared many times. This chain uses TRBV28 with TRBJ1-6, with a tentative D call TRBD1 (5 bases). Trimming removed 4 bases from V and 9 bases from J, with 13 bases in between. This CDR3 spans 14 amino acids. Germline V lookup: CDR1 MDHEN, CDR2 SYDVKM. The CDR3 DNA reads as TGTGCCAGCAGTTCGGGACTACGGGGTTCACCCCTCCACTTT. Residues: CASSSGLRGSPLHF.

This clonotype appeared many times. V and J are TRBV7-9 and TRBJ1-1, with D hard to call. CDR1 and CDR2 from the germline V gene are SEHNR and FQNEAQ (reference sequence). V lost 4 bases and J lost 3, with 18 bases in between. The CDR3 length is 16 residues. The CDR3 nucleotides are TGTGCCAGCAGCTGGAATGTGGGCACCTTGGACACTGAAGCTTTCTTT. This codes for CASSWNVGTLDTEAFF.

V gene TRBV7-9 combines with J gene TRBJ1-4; TRBD1 agrees at 7 bases. V gave up 5 bases and J gave up 5 bases; unmatched junction bases: 8. Germline CDR1 and CDR2: SEHNR and FQNEAQ (reference sequence). The CDR3 sequence is 15 residues long. The CDR3 here is CASSGGDSINEKLFF. The CDR3 DNA sequence: TGTGCCAGCAGCGGAGGGGACAGTATCAATGAAAAACTGTTTTTT.

This clonotype was detected only a few times. The chain uses TRBV18 and TRBJ1-6; possibly TRBD1 for D (5 bases). This CDR3 region has 13 residues. Per germline, CDR1 KGHSH and CDR2 LQKENI. Deletions cut 6 bases from V and 11 bases from J, with 14 bases between. DNA of the CDR3: TGTGCCAGCTCGCGGGACCGGTCGACACCCCTCCACTTT. Translating it yields CASSRDRSTPLHF.

This clonotype came up many times. The rearrangement uses TRBV27 and TRBJ2-5, with D possibly TRBD2 on 6 matching bases. The CDR3 loop spans 12 amino acids. V was trimmed by 4 bases and J by 5 bases, leaving 8 bases between them. CDR1 and CDR2 (germline): MNHEY, SMNVEV (reference sequence). CDR3 coding DNA: TGTGCCAGCAGTTCCGGAGGGGAGACCCAGTACTTC. Protein product: CASSSGGETQYF.

At least ten counts were recorded for this clonotype. The chain couples TRBV18 to TRBJ1-1, with unresolved D. From germline, CDR1 is KGHSH and CDR2 LQKENI. V was trimmed by 1 base and J by 7 bases, leaving 7 bases between them. This CDR3 spans 12 amino acids. CDR3 nucleotide sequence: TGTGCCAGCTCACCACTGGACGGTGAAGCTTTCTTT. Its protein product is CASSPLDGEAFF.

The chain uses TRBV6-2 or TRBV6-3 and TRBJ2-4; perhaps TRBD1 as D (6 bases). Trimming took 2 bases from V and 2 from J, leaving 22 bases between them. Germline CDR1 and CDR2: MNHEY and SVGEGT. The CDR3 covers 19 residues. The CDR3: CASSYPTRGQGWTKNIQYF. Written as DNA, the CDR3 is TGTGCCAGCAGTTACCCCACCCGAGGTCAGGGGTGGACCAAAAACATTCAGTACTTC.

This clonotype came up many times. The chain couples TRBV2 to TRBJ2-2; D possibly corresponds to TRBD1 (6 bases). The CDR3 has 14 residues. Germline-derived CDR1 and CDR2 are SNHLY and FYNNEI. V lost 9 bases and J lost 3, with 14 bases in between. The DNA for the CDR3 is TGTGCCAGTAGGTACAGGGCTTACACCGGGGAGCTGTTTTTT. Its translation: CASRYRAYTGELFF.

There are many counts of this clonotype. V usage is TRBV12-3 or TRBV12-4 and J usage is TRBJ2-1; 8 positions match TRBD1. This CDR3 region has 14 residues. Losses at the gene ends were 3 bases for V and 9 bases for J; bases not matched to a gene: 7. The CDR3 nucleotides read TGTGCCAGCAGTTTCAACAGGGGGGTAGGTGAGCAGTTCTTC. Protein: CASSFNRGVGEQFF.

In its sample, this clonotype was seen a few times. The chain links TRBV20-1 to TRBJ2-5; the D gene could be TRBD1 or TRBD2 (5 bases each). The CDR3 is 14 amino acids. Germline CDR1 reads DFQATT; CDR2 reads SNEGSKA (reference sequence). Trimming removed 0 bases at V and 4 bases at J, with 12 bases between. The CDR3 region has the DNA TGCAGTGCTAGAGAATGGGGACGGATAGAGACCCAGTACTTC. Its translation: CSAREWGRIETQYF.

The table lists this clonotype with many counts. The rearrangement links TRBV7-2 to TRBJ2-1, with TRBD2 matching over 12 bases. This CDR3 has 17 residues. V was clipped by 2 bases and J by 7 bases; unmatched bases: 9. Germline values: CDR1 SGHTA, CDR2 FQGNSA. Here the CDR3 reads CASSLRIWTSGVNEQFF. The CDR3 region has the DNA TGTGCCAGCAGCTTACGAATATGGACTAGCGGGGTTAATGAGCAGTTCTTC.

The chain has TRBV19 and TRBJ2-7; TRBD1 matches 7 bases. Germline trimming cut 2 bases from V and 4 bases from J; bases unmatched to any gene: 8. CDR1 is LNHDA, CDR2 SQIVND, per germline (reference sequence). CDR3 size: 15 residues. CDR3 DNA: TGTGCCAGTAGTATAACCCCGGGACAGATTTACGAGCAGTACTTC. This gives the protein CASSITPGQIYEQYF.